These T cell receptor beta chains were read from a single sample in a study of post-analysis software for immune sequencing data. One entry per CDR3 protein results from TCRdb running MiXCR on the PCR reads. The data hold approximately 690,000 distinct CDR3 sequences, with approximately 59% observed a single time. Sequencing used blood. These receptors all come from a girl aged 2 to 9 with multiple sclerosis. The CDR3 runs from the conserved cysteine through the conserved F or W. The order of the fields is J gene, V gene, clone size, D gene, CDR3 DNA, CDR3 protein. The D gene is left open where the match is weak. Rows may omit the clone size; those that give it use once, few, many or a size class.

TRBJ1-2	TRBV28	.	.	TGTGCCAGCAGTTTCGGACGGACTCAGGGCTATGGCTACACCTTC	CASSFGRTQGYGYTF
TRBJ2-1	TRBV7-6	.	.	TGTGCCAGCAGCTTAGAGGTCTCCAGCGGAGAGCAGTTCTTC	CASSLEVSSGEQFF
TRBJ1-1	TRBV18	.	.	TGTGCCAGCTCACCTACAGGGAAGAACACTGAAGCTTTCTTT	CASSPTGKNTEAFF
TRBJ1-4	TRBV5-1	.	.	TGCGCCAGCAGCCCACAGGGTGAAAAACTGTTTTTT	CASSPQGEKLFF
TRBJ2-5	TRBV10-3	few	TRBD1	TGTGCCATCAGTGAGTCGATCGGCCAGGGGGCCATGGAGACCCAGTACTTC	CAISESIGQGAMETQYF
TRBJ2-1	TRBV3-1	few	TRBD2	TGTGCCAGCAGCCAAGTGGCGGGGGGGCCCCATGAGCAGTTCTTC	CASSQVAGGPHEQFF
TRBJ2-1	TRBV29-1	few	TRBD1	TGCAGCGTTGGAGACAGGGTTCGCGATGAGCAGTTCTTC	CSVGDRVRDEQFF
TRBJ1-6	TRBV20-1	few	.	TGCAGTGCTAGGGGAACAGGTCCTGTCCCGAGCTCCTATAATTCACCCCTCCACTTT	CSARGTGPVPSSYNSPLHF
TRBJ1-2	TRBV5-1	.	.	TGCGCCAGCAGCTCGCTAACCGGAGCTAACTATGGCTACACCTTC	CASSSLTGANYGYTF
TRBJ1-1	TRBV20-1	.	.	TGCAGTGCTAGGACGACGGGGATGAACACTGAAGCTTTCTTT	CSARTTGMNTEAFF
TRBJ2-1	TRBV29-1	.	TRBD1	TGCAGCGTTGGCCGGGACAGGGTAAATGAGCAGTTCTTC	CSVGRDRVNEQFF
TRBJ1-6	TRBV10-2	.	TRBD1	TGCGCCAGCAGTGTGTCAACAGGGGGTAATTCACCCCTCCACTTT	CASSVSTGGNSPLHF
TRBJ2-3	TRBV10-3	.	TRBD1	TGTGCCATCAGTGAGCCAGGGACAGGAGACACAGATACGCAGTATTTT	CAISEPGTGDTDTQYF
TRBJ2-7	TRBV12-3/TRBV12-4	.	.	TGTGCCAGCAGTCCCTGGACCAGCCGGAACACCTACGAGCAGTACTTC	CASSPWTSRNTYEQYF
TRBJ1-6	TRBV6-5	.	.	TGTGCCAGCAGTTACTCGATTGGGGAAAGCGCCGGGCTCAGCGGGGCCCTCCACTTT	CASSYSIGESAGLSGALHF
TRBJ2-3	TRBV12-5	.	TRBD1	TGTGCTAGTGGTTTGGCCGGAAAGACAGGGAGCCCCACAGATACGCAGTATTTT	CASGLAGKTGSPTDTQYF
TRBJ2-1	TRBV9	.	TRBD1	TGTGCCAGCAGCGTAGCGAGACAGGGAAGGGACAATGAGCAGTTCTTC	CASSVARQGRDNEQFF
TRBJ1-2	TRBV10-3	few	TRBD1	TGTGCCATCAGTGATTCGAGGGGGCCGGCTAACTATGGCTACACCTTC	CAISDSRGPANYGYTF
TRBJ2-2	TRBV29-1	.	.	TGCAGCGTTGGGGCGGTAGTCACCGGGGAGCTGTTTTTT	CSVGAVVTGELFF
TRBJ2-5	TRBV29-1	.	.	TGCAGCTCCGGGGCTGGCCAAGAGACCCAGTACTTC	CSSGAGQETQYF
TRBJ2-5	TRBV12-3/TRBV12-4	.	TRBD2	TGTGCCAGCAGTTGGGGCGGGGGGGATGGTGAGACCCAGTACTTC	CASSWGGGDGETQYF
TRBJ1-4	TRBV7-9	.	.	TGTGCCAGCAGGCAGATCCTTGATGAAAAACTGTTTTTT	CASRQILDEKLFF
TRBJ2-1	TRBV29-1	few	TRBD2	TGCAGCGTTGGGCCGGGACTAGCGGTAAATGAGCAGTTCTTC	CSVGPGLAVNEQFF
TRBJ2-1	TRBV5-1	.	TRBD2	TGCGCCAGCAGCTTGGCCCCCGGGGGGACCTCCTACAATGAGCAGTTCTTC	CASSLAPGGTSYNEQFF
TRBJ2-3	TRBV10-3	.	.	TGTGCCATCAGTGTGTCGAGTAGCTTGGTATCCGATACGCAGTATTTT	CAISVSSSLVSDTQYF